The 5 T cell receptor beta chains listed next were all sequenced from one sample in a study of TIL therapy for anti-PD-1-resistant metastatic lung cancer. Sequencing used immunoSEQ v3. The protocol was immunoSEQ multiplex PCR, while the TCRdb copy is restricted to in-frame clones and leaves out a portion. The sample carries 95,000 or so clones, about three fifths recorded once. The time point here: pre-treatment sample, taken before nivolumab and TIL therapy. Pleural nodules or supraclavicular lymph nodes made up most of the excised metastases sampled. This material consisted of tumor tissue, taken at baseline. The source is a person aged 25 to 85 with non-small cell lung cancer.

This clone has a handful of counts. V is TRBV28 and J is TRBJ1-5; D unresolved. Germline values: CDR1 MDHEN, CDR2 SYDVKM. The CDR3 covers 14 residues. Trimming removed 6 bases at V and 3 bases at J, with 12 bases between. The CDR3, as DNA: TGTGCCAGCAGCATAGACATACTCAATCAGCCCCAGCATTTT. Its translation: CASSIDILNQPQHF.

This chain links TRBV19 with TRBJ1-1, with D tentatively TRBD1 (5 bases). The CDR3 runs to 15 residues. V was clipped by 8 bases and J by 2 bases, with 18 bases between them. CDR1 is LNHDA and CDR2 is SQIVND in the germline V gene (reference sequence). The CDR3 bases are TGTGCCAGTTCTGCCTGGGGCAGAGGAAACACTGAAGCTTTCTTT. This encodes CASSAWGRGNTEAFF.

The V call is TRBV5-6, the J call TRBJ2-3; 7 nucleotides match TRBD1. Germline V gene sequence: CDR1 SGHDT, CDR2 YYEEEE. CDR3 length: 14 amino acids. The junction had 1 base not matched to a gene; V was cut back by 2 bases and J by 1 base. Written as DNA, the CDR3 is TGTGCCAGCAGCTTTACAGGGGGCACAGATACGCAGTATTTT. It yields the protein CASSFTGGTDTQYF.

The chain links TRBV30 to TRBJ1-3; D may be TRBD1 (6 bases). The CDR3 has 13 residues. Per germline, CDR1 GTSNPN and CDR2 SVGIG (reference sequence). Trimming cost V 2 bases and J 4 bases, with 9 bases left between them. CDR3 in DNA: TGTGCCTGGAGTACAGGGTTAGGAAACACCATATATTTT. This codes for CAWSTGLGNTIYF.

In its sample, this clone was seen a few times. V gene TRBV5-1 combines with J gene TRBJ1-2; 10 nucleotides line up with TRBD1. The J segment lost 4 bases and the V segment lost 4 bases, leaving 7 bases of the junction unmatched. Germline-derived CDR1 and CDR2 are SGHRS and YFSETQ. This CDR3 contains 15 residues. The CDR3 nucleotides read TGCGCCAGCAGCGTCGGACAGGGGGATGGCTATGGCTACACCTTC. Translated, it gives CASSVGQGDGYGYTF.